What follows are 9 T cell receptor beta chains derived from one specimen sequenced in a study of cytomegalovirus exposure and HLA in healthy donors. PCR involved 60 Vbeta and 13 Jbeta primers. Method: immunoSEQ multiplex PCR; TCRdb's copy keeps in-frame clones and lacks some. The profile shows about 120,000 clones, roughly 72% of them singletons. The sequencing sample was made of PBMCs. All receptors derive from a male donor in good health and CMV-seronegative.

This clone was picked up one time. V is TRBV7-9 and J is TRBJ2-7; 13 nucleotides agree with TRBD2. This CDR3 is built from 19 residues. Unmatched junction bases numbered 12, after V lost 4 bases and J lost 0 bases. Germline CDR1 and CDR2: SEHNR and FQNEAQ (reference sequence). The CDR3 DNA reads TGTGCCAGCAGCTCCCGGGTGGGCGGGACTAGCGGGACCTCCTACGAGCAGTACTTC. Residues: CASSSRVGGTSGTSYEQYF.

CDR3 loop: CASRHSGGGRDEQFF. The CDR3 region has the DNA TGTGCCAGCAGGCATAGCGGGGGAGGGAGAGATGAGCAGTTCTTC. The chain uses TRBV28 and TRBJ2-1; 9 positions agree with TRBD2. Germline CDR1 MDHEN, CDR2 SYDVKM. The length of the CDR3 is 15 residues. J was trimmed by 8 bases and V by 6 bases; bases with no gene match: 11.

The CDR3 protein is CASSSEGGQTQYF. CDR3 nucleotide sequence: TGCGCCAGCAGTTCTGAGGGAGGACAGACCCAGTACTTC. The chain couples TRBV5-1 to TRBJ2-5; weak D call: TRBD2 (6 bases). CDR1 is SGHRS, CDR2 YFSETQ, per germline. Trimming left V 5 bases short and J 6 bases short, with 14 bases between. There are 13 residues in the CDR3.

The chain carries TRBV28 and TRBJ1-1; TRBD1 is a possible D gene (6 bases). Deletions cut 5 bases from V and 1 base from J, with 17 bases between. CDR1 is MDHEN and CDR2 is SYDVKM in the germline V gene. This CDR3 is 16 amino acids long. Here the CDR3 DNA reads TGTGCCAGCAGTCCCTTAAGGACAGACCAGAACACTGAAGCTTTCTTT. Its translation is CASSPLRTDQNTEAFF.

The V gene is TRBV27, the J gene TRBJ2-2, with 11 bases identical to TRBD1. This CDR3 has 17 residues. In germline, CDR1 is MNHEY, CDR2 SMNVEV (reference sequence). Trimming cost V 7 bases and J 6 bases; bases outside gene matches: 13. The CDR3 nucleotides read TGTGCCAGCATGGGCGGGGACAGGGGGTTTTTTCCCGGGGAGCTGTTTTTT. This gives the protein CASMGGDRGFFPGELFF.

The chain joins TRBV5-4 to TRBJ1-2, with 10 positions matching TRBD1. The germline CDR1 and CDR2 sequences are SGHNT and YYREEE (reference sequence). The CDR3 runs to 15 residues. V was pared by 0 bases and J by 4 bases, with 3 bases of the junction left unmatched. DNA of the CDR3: TGTGCCAGCAGCTTGGCGGGACAGGGGACCTATGGCTACACCTTC. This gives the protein CASSLAGQGTYGYTF.

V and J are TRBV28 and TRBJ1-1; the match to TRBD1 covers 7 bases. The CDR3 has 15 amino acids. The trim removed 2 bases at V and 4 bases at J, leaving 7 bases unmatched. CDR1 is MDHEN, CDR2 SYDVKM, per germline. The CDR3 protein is CASSLNPTGFTEAFF. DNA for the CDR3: TGTGCCAGCAGTTTAAATCCGACAGGGTTCACTGAAGCTTTCTTT.

The CDR3 DNA reads as TGTGCCAGCAGCTCCCTTGGGGAGCCGGGACATAACTATGGCTACACCTTC. Residues: CASSSLGEPGHNYGYTF. The chain links TRBV11-2 to TRBJ1-2, with D maybe TRBD1 (6 bases). Germline CDR1 and CDR2: SGHAT and FQNNGV. This CDR3 is built from 17 residues. The V gene lost 4 bases and the J gene lost 1 base, with 19 bases spanning the gap.

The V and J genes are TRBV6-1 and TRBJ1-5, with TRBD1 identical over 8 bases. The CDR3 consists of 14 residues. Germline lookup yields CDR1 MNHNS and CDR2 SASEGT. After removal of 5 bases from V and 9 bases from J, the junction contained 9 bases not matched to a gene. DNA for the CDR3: TGTGCCAGCAGTTCCCAGGGGGCCGGGATGCCCCAGCATTTT. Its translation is CASSSQGAGMPQHF.